These 7 T cell receptor beta chains originate from one sample sequenced in a study of blood T cell repertoires in COVID-19. Some clones are missing from TCRdb's copy, which holds only in-frame ones; the method was immunoSEQ multiplex PCR. Here the sample spans about 270,000 clones, about nine tenths being singletons. The sequenced material came from peripheral blood. These receptors were obtained from a man in his forties who had recovered from COVID-19.

This clone was counted a single time. The V gene is TRBV3-1 (or the pseudogene TRBV3-2), the J gene TRBJ2-2; a possible D gene is TRBD2 (6 bases). V was shortened by 1 base and J by 6 bases, with 15 bases between the two germline ends. CDR3 length: 16 amino acids. Germline V gives CDR1 LGHDT, CDR2 YNNKEL (reference sequence). As DNA, the CDR3 is TGTGCCAGCAGCCAAGTGAGGGGACTGAGGGCCGGGGAGCTGTTTTTT. Translation: CASSQVRGLRAGELFF.

The V gene is TRBV6-6, the J gene TRBJ2-5; 9 nucleotides line up with TRBD1. The germline V gene encodes CDR1 MNHNY and CDR2 SVGAGI (reference sequence). The CDR3 consists of 20 residues. Unmatched junction bases numbered 28, after V lost 6 bases and J lost 8 bases. The CDR3 spells CASSRTGGAGDAGLVGTQYF. The DNA for the CDR3 is TGTGCCAGCAGCCGAACAGGGGGCGCGGGGGATGCGGGGTTGGTTGGAACCCAGTACTTC.

The V gene is TRBV4-3, the J gene TRBJ1-5; D unresolved. Germline V CDR1 and CDR2: LGHNA, YSLEER. Trimming took off 0 bases at V and 5 bases at J, with 17 bases between the two ends. This CDR3 is built from 17 residues. CDR3 bases: TGCGCCAGCAGCCAAGATCTCGGAGTCAGTCCTTATCAGCCCCAGCATTTT. Amino acid sequence: CASSQDLGVSPYQPQHF.

J is TRBJ1-3 and V is TRBV5-6; 8 bases map to TRBD1. Germline V gene data show CDR1 as SGHDT and CDR2 as YYEEEE. V was clipped by 0 bases and J by 4 bases; unmatched bases: 3. This CDR3 region has 15 residues. CDR3 protein: CASSLGQGAGNTIYF. The CDR3 bases are TGTGCCAGCAGCTTGGGTCAGGGGGCCGGAAACACCATATATTTT.

The chain links TRBV11-2 to TRBJ2-2; a possible D gene is TRBD1 (5 bases). Germline CDR1 reads SGHAT; CDR2 reads FQNNGV. There are 15 residues in the CDR3. With 7 bases removed from V and 3 bases from J, the gap between germline ends came to 15 bases. The DNA of the CDR3 is TGTGCCAGCAATCGGCAGGGTGAGGACACCGGGGAGCTGTTTTTT. Protein product: CASNRQGEDTGELFF.

V gene TRBV7-2 combines with J gene TRBJ1-6, with TRBD1 matching over 7 bases. V gave up 0 bases and J gave up 0 bases; unmatched junction bases: 8. This CDR3 is 19 amino acids long. CDR1 SGHTA and CDR2 FQGNSA come from the germline V gene. CDR3 nucleotide sequence: TGTGCCAGCAGCTTAGCGACAGTCAGGGGGAGCTCCTATAATTCACCCCTCCACTTT. Amino acid sequence: CASSLATVRGSSYNSPLHF.

This clone has more than one count but fewer than ten. The chain joins TRBV6-5 to TRBJ1-2; tentatively, D is TRBD1 (5 bases). This CDR3 has 15 amino acids. Germline CDR1 MNHEY, CDR2 SVGAGI. Trimming took off 2 bases at V and 1 base at J, with 11 bases between the two ends. The DNA for the CDR3 is TGTGCCAGCAGTTACACCTCGGGGGGTAACTATGGCTACACCTTC. Its protein is CASSYTSGGNYGYTF.